These 12 T cell receptor beta chains came from one sample sequenced in a study of T cell responses to AZD1222 COVID-19 vaccine. The assay was immunoSEQ multiplex PCR, and TCRdb's table has in-frame clones only and misses some. This sample yields 45,000 to 65,000 clones, of which 87% are seen a single time; 2% to 3% belongs to the top ten. Sequencing used peripheral blood, obtained 28 days after the second AZD1222 dose. The receptor source for this set is an adult who received the AZD1222 COVID-19 vaccine.

The chain has TRBV21-1 and TRBJ2-7; the table assigns TRBD2, which was not confirmed against the DNA. TRBV21-1 is marked as a pseudogene. CDR3 size: 18 residues. The DNA of the CDR3 is TGTGCCAGCAGCAAAGTGCTGGTCGGGGGGTCGTATGCCTACGAGCAGTACTTC. Its translation is CASSKVLVGGSYAYEQYF.

The chain couples TRBV5-1 to TRBJ2-7; no reliable D call. Trimming left V 1 base short and J 0 bases short, with 8 bases between. This CDR3 is 14 amino acids long. CDR1 and CDR2 from the germline V gene are SGHRS and YFSETQ. The CDR3 is CASSLKLSSYEQYF. CDR3 sequence (DNA): TGCGCCAGCAGCTTGAAGCTGAGCTCCTACGAGCAGTACTTC.

V gene TRBV6-6 combines with J gene TRBJ1-3, with 7 bases fitting TRBD1. The CDR3 spans 16 residues. The J segment lost 4 bases and the V segment lost 5 bases, leaving 11 bases of the junction unmatched. In germline, CDR1 is MNHNY, CDR2 SVGAGI (reference sequence). The CDR3 DNA follows: TGTGCCAGCAGTCCTCACCAGACAGGGTCAGGAAACACCATATATTTT. Translating it yields CASSPHQTGSGNTIYF.

The genes are TRBV30 and TRBJ2-3, with TRBD2 identical over 8 bases. The germline V gene encodes CDR1 GTSNPN and CDR2 SVGIG (reference sequence). The CDR3 extends over 14 amino acids. Unmatched junction bases numbered 2, after V lost 2 bases and J lost 1 base. The CDR3 sequence: CAWSRLARTDTQYF. CDR3 DNA sequence: TGTGCCTGGAGTAGACTAGCGCGCACAGATACGCAGTATTTT.

This sequence joins TRBV10-3 and TRBJ2-3; possibly TRBD1 for D (6 bases). This CDR3 spans 14 amino acids. Germline values: CDR1 ENHRY, CDR2 SYGVKD. Trimming removed 5 bases at V and 6 bases at J, with 15 bases between. This CDR3 reads CAISFTGMGDTQYF. The CDR3 DNA sequence: TGTGCCATCAGTTTCACAGGGATGGGGGATACGCAGTATTTT.

This clone was picked up a small number of times. The chain couples TRBV2 to TRBJ1-2; D is unresolved. The CDR3 loop spans 13 amino acids. Germline lookup yields CDR1 SNHLY and CDR2 FYNNEI. V was trimmed by 3 bases and J by 8 bases, leaving 13 bases between them. This chain's CDR3 is CASSDNPAKGYTF. In DNA, the CDR3 is TGTGCCAGCAGTGATAACCCAGCGAAAGGCTACACCTTC.

J is TRBJ2-7 and V is TRBV15; 13 positions agree with TRBD2. This CDR3 spans 14 amino acids. Germline V gene lookup returns CDR1 LNHNV and CDR2 YYDKDF (reference sequence). J gave up 11 bases and V 5 bases, and 9 bases lay outside the gene matches. For the CDR3, the DNA is TGTGCCACCAGCGTAGGACTAGCGGGAGCGAGGGAGTACTTC. Translating it yields CATSVGLAGAREYF.

V gene TRBV5-1 combines with J gene TRBJ2-1; 7 nucleotides align to TRBD2. CDR1 and CDR2 from the germline V gene are SGHRS and YFSETQ. Trimming removed 4 bases from V and 6 bases from J; junction bases left unmatched: 13. The length of the CDR3 is 16 residues. The CDR3, as DNA: TGCGCCAGCAGCGGTGATAGACTAGCCTTAGCCAATGAGCAGTTCTTC. It codes for CASSGDRLALANEQFF.

The chain employs TRBV19 and TRBJ2-1, with 9 positions matching TRBD2. CDR3 length: 17 residues. Germline CDR1 is LNHDA and CDR2 is SQIVND (reference sequence). V lost 0 bases, J lost 4 bases, and 7 bases stayed unmatched. CDR3 residues: CASSIDPTSGLYNEQFF. The DNA for the CDR3 is TGTGCCAGTAGTATAGACCCCACTAGCGGGTTGTACAATGAGCAGTTCTTC.

The rearrangement uses TRBV3-1 (or the pseudogene TRBV3-2) and TRBJ2-7; TRBD2 matches at 8 bases. V trimming: 4 bases; J trimming: 0 bases; junction bases outside the gene matches: 11. The germline V gene has CDR1 LGHDT and CDR2 YNNKEL (reference sequence). CDR3 size: 17 residues. The CDR3 region has the DNA TGTGCCAGCAGCCGTACGCCTCTAGCGGGTGACTCCTACGAGCAGTACTTC. Translation: CASSRTPLAGDSYEQYF.

V usage is TRBV20-1 and J usage is TRBJ1-2, with 7 bases that match TRBD1. Germline trimming cut 3 bases from V and 0 bases from J; bases unmatched to any gene: 10. Looked up from germline, CDR1 is DFQATT and CDR2 is SNEGSKA (reference sequence). This CDR3 is built from 16 residues. The CDR3 spells CSASDLGDRSNYGYTF. CDR3 nucleotides: TGCAGTGCTAGTGATCTTGGGGACAGATCTAACTATGGCTACACCTTC.

The chain recombines TRBV3-1 (or the pseudogene TRBV3-2) with TRBJ2-1; TRBD2 agrees at 8 bases. The ends lost 1 base at V and 2 bases at J; junction bases unmatched: 16. CDR1 is LGHDT, CDR2 YNNKEL, per germline (reference sequence). The CDR3 runs 20 residues. The CDR3 sequence: CASSQASLAGGPSAYNEQFF. The CDR3 DNA follows: TGTGCCAGCAGCCAAGCCTCCCTGGCGGGAGGCCCTTCTGCCTACAATGAGCAGTTCTTC.